This TCR beta chain is from a study of T cells in Graves' hyperthyroidism and ophthalmopathy. Ten or more counts support this clonotype. Its antigen is unknown. The CDR3 extends over 14 amino acids. Trimming pared 3 bases from V and 5 bases from J, leaving 13 bases between. CDR1 and CDR2 from the germline V gene are MDHEN and SYDVKM. Whole-study results and caveats: Among thyroid clonotypes expanded above 0.001, most also appeared in blood.

Using RNA transcripts as the source, TCR beta CDR3 regions were amplified. HTBI primers drove first-round RT-PCR of the TCR CDR3. TCRdb processed the multiplex PCR reads anew with MiXCR; each CDR3 protein has one entry. The sample lists about 640,000 distinct CDR3 sequences, around 21% occurring once. This TCR was recovered from a man aged 25 to 40 with Graves' ophthalmopathy. This sequence joins TRBV28 and TRBJ2-5; D not certain. Sequenced sample: blood. The CDR3 protein is CASSFVGLSETQYF. CDR3 sequence (DNA): TGTGCCAGCAGTTTTGTGGGGTTGAGTGAGACCCAGTACTTC.